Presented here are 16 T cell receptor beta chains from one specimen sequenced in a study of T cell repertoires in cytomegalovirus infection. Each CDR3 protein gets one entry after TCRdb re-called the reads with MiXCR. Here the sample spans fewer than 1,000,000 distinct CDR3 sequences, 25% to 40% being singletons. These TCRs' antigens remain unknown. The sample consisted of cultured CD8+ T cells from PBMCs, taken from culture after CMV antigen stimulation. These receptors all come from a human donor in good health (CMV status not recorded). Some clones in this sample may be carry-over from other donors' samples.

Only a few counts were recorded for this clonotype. The CDR3 reads CASSSSLGADATLNTEAFF. The DNA of the CDR3 is TGCGCCAGCAGCTCCTCCTTGGGGGCGGACGCAACCTTGAACACTGAAGCTTTCTTT. The chain recombines TRBV5-1 with TRBJ1-1, with D perhaps TRBD1 (6 bases). The CDR3 contains 19 residues. The V and J ends lost 3 bases and 0 bases respectively, with 24 bases between them. Germline-derived CDR1 and CDR2 are SGHRS and YFSETQ.

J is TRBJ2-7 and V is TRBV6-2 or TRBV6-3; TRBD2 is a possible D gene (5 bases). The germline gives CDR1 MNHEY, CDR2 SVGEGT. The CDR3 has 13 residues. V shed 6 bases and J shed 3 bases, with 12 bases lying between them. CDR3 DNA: TGTGCCAGCAGCCGTGGACTCTTCTACGAGCAGTACTTC. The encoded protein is CASSRGLFYEQYF.

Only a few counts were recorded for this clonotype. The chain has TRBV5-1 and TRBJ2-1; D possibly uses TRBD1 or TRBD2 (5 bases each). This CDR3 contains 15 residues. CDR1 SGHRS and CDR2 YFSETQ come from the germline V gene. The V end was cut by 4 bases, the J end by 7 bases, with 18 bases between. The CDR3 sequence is CASSPSGPSGNEQFF. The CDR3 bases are TGCGCCAGCAGCCCCTCGGGACCCTCGGGGAATGAGCAGTTCTTC.

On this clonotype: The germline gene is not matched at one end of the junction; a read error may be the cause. CDR3 sequence (DNA): TGTGCCAGCAGCTTCCCCCCCGGGAAGCTGTTTTTT. Its translation is CASSFPPGKLFF. J is TRBJ2-2 and V is TRBV7-2; possible D gene TRBD2, 5 bases. Germline V lookup: CDR1 SGHTA, CDR2 FQGNSA. The CDR3 length is 12 residues.

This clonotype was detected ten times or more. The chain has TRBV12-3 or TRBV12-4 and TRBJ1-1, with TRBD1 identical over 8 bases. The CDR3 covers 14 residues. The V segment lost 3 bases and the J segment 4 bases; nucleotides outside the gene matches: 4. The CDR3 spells CASSFGQGGTEAFF. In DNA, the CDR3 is TGTGCCAGCAGTTTCGGACAGGGCGGCACTGAAGCTTTCTTT.

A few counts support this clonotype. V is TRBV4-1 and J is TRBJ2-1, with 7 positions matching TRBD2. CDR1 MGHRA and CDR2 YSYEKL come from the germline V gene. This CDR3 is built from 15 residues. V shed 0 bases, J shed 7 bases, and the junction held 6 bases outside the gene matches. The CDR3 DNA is TGCGCCAGCAGCCAAGACGCGGGGGTCTTAAATGAGCAGTTCTTC. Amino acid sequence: CASSQDAGVLNEQFF.

CDR3 residues: CATSTSGTSPYNEQFF. The DNA for the CDR3 is TGTGCCACCAGCACCTCCGGGACATCCCCCTACAATGAGCAGTTCTTC. The chain recombines TRBV15 with TRBJ2-1, with D perhaps TRBD1 (6 bases). This CDR3 spans 16 amino acids. Trimming removed 4 bases at V and 2 bases at J, with 15 bases between. Germline CDR1 reads LNHNV; CDR2 reads YYDKDF (reference sequence). The complete variable domain, with remaining parts taken from reference TRBV15 and TRBJ2-1, reads DAMVIQNPRYQVTQFGKPVTLSCSQTLNHNVMYWYQQKSSQAPKLLFHYYDKDFNNEADTPDNFQSRRPNTSFCFLDIRSPGLGDTAMYLCATSTSGTSPYNEQFFGPGTRLTVL.

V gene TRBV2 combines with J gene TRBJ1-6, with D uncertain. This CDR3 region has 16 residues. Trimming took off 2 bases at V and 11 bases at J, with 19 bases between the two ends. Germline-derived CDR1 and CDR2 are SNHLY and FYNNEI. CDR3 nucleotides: TGTGCCAGCAGTGAAAATAGGAAGGGAATCTTTCCACCCCTCCACTTT. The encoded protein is CASSENRKGIFPPLHF.

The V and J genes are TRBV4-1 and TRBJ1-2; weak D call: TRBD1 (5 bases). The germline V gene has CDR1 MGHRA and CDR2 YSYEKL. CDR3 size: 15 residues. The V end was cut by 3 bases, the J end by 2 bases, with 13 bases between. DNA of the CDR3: TGCGCCAGCAGCCAGACAGCGCTCGGGAACTATGGCTACACCTTC. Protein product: CASSQTALGNYGYTF.

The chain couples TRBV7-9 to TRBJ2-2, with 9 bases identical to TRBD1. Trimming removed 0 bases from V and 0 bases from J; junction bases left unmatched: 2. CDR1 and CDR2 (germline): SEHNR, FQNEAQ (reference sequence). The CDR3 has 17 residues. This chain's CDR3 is CASSLADRGSNTGELFF. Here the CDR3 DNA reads TGTGCCAGCAGCTTAGCGGACAGGGGATCGAACACCGGGGAGCTGTTTTTT.

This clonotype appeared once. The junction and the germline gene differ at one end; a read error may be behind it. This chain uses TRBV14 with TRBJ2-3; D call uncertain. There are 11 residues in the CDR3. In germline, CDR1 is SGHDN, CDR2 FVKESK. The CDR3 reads CVSSRTYTQYF. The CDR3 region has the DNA TGTGTCAGCAGCCGCACATATACGCAGTATTTT.

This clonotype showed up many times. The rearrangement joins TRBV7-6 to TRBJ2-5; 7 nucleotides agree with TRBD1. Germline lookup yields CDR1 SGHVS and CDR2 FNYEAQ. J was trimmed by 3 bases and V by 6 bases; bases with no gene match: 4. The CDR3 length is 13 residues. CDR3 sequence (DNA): TGTGCCAGCAGGCCCGGGACAGAAGAGACCCAGTACTTC. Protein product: CASRPGTEETQYF.

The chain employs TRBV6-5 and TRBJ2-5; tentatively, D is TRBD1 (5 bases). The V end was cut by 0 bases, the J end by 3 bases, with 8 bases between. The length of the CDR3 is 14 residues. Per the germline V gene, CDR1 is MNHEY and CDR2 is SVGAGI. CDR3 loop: CASSYSVTEETQYF. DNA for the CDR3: TGTGCCAGCAGTTACTCGGTGACAGAAGAGACCCAGTACTTC.

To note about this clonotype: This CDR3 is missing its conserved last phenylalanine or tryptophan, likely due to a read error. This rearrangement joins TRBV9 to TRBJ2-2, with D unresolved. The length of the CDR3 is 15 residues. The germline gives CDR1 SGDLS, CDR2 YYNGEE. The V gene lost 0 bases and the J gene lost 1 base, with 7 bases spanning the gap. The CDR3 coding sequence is TGTGCCAGCAGCGTAGATGGTGGGAACACCGGGGAGCTGTTTCTT. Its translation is CASSVDGGNTGELFL.

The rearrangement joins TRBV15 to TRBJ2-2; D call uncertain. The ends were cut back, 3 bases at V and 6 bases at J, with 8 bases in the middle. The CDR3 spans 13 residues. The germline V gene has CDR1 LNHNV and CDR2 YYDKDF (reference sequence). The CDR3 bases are TGTGCCACCAGCAGTGAAGGTGCCGGGGAGCTGTTTTTT. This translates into CATSSEGAGELFF. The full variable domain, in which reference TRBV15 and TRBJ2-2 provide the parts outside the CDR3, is DAMVIQNPRYQVTQFGKPVTLSCSQTLNHNVMYWYQQKSSQAPKLLFHYYDKDFNNEADTPDNFQSRRPNTSFCFLDIRSPGLGDTAMYLCATSSEGAGELFFGEGSRLTVL.

The chain's CDR3 is CASSGRDLASHTQYF. The CDR3 coding sequence is TGCGCCAGCAGCGGCCGGGACCTAGCCTCACATACGCAGTATTTT. The chain recombines TRBV5-1 with TRBJ2-3; D could derive from TRBD1 or TRBD2 (5 bases each). Per the germline V gene, CDR1 is SGHRS and CDR2 is YFSETQ. V dropped 4 bases and J dropped 7 bases, with 19 bases sitting between them. The CDR3 is 15 amino acids.